This T cell receptor (beta chain) was found in a study of response to subunit inactivated influenza vaccine. Study-wide points: Few additional T cells are recruited per seasonal influenza vaccination, authors suggested.

This clonotype has just a few counts. The target antigen is unknown. Germline assignment: CDR1 MNHEY and CDR2 SMNVEV (reference sequence). The CDR3 is made up of 16 amino acids. With V trimmed by 3 bases and J by 4 bases, 9 bases remained unmatched. A single record per CDR3 protein comes from TCRdb applying MiXCR to the RT-PCR reads. The data hold 500,000 to 650,000 distinct CDR3 sequences, with approximately 7.7% observed a single time. The chain combines TRBV27 with TRBJ2-5; TRBD1 matches 9 bases. The input for sequencing was PBMCs from blood, taken less than 30 months after vaccination. The receptor was isolated from a man aged 50-75 years who received an inactivated influenza vaccine. The CDR3 DNA sequence: TGTGCCAGCAGTTTTGTGCCCGGGACAGGGTTAGAGACCCAGTACTTC. Amino acids: CASSFVPGTGLETQYF.